The 5 T cell receptor beta chains in this list originate from one sample, sequenced in a study of patients and donors after allogeneic stem cell transplantation. One entry per CDR3 protein, called by TCRdb with MiXCR from the RT-PCR reads. The sample shows roughly 880,000 distinct CDR3 sequences, approximately 19% of them seen only once. The sequenced material came from blood, either unsorted or a sorted T cell fraction (not recorded which). The origin of the receptors is a human donor who was either an allogeneic HSCT recipient or a stem cell or donor lymphocyte infusion donor (not recorded which). It is not recorded whose cells these are; they may come from a transplant donor.

The rearrangement joins TRBV10-3 to TRBJ2-1, with 7 bases fitting TRBD2. The V segment lost 4 bases and the J segment 0 bases; nucleotides outside the gene matches: 6. CDR1 and CDR2 (germline): ENHRY, SYGVKD. The CDR3 runs 16 residues. The CDR3 sequence is CAISGGEGSSYNEQFF. As DNA, the CDR3 is TGTGCCATCAGTGGCGGGGAGGGGTCCTCCTACAATGAGCAGTTCTTC.

This clonotype occurred a few times. V usage is TRBV20-1 and J usage is TRBJ2-3; 9 nucleotides line up with TRBD2. CDR3 length: 14 residues. Germline V CDR1 and CDR2: DFQATT, SNEGSKA (reference sequence). The ends lost 6 bases at V and 6 bases at J; junction bases unmatched: 10. CDR3 amino acids: CSAPGTSKLDTQYF. CDR3 DNA sequence: TGCAGTGCACCTGGGACTAGCAAGTTGGATACGCAGTATTTT.

The chain combines TRBV3-1 with TRBJ2-1; D ambiguous. V was clipped by 4 bases and J by 5 bases, with 21 bases between them. This CDR3 contains 17 residues. Germline V CDR1 and CDR2: LGHDT, YNNKEL (reference sequence). This chain's CDR3 is CASSLRPSQGPHNEQFF. CDR3 nucleotide sequence: TGTGCCAGCAGCCTTCGCCCTTCCCAAGGGCCACACAATGAGCAGTTCTTC.

At least ten counts were recorded for this clonotype. The rearrangement joins TRBV11-2 to TRBJ2-7; D may correspond to TRBD1 or TRBD2 (5 bases each). Germline CDR1 SGHAT, CDR2 FQNNGV. The CDR3 is made up of 13 amino acids. Trimming shortened V by 3 bases and J by 2 bases, and 8 bases separated the two germline ends. CDR3 protein: CASSLGRAYEQYF. CDR3 sequence (DNA): TGTGCCAGCAGCTTGGGACGAGCCTACGAGCAGTACTTC.

V and J are TRBV19 and TRBJ1-1, with unresolved D. V lost 6 bases and J 0 bases, leaving 14 bases between the germline ends. The germline V gene has CDR1 LNHDA and CDR2 SQIVND (reference sequence). The CDR3 is made up of 15 amino acids. The CDR3 here is CASSFDTGMNTEAFF. The CDR3 coding sequence is TGTGCCAGTAGCTTCGACACCGGAATGAACACTGAAGCTTTCTTT.